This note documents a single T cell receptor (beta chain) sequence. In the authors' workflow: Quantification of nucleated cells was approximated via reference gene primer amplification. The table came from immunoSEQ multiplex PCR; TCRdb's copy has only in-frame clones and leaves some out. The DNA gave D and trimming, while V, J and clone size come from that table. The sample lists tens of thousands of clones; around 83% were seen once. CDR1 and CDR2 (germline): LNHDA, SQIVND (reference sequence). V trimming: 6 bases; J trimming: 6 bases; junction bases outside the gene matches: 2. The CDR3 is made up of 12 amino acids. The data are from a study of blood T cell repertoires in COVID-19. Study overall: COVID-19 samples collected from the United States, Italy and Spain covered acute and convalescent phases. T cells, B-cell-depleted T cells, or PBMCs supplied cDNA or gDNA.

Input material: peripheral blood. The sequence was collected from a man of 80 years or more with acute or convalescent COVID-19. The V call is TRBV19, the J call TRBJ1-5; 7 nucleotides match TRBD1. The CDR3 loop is CASRTGFQPQHF. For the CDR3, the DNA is TGTGCCAGTAGGACAGGGTTTCAGCCCCAGCATTTT.